A single sample gave rise to the 10 T cell receptor beta chains below, sequenced in a study of shared clonotypes between healthy human individuals. Profiled with immunoSEQ multiplex PCR; TCRdb holds only in-frame clones, not every one. The sample lists around 640,000 clones, around 96% occurring once. CD45RO negativity and positive selection for CCR7 defined naive CD8 cells, a population that excluded terminally differentiated effector memory CD45RA+ cells. Sequenced material: naive CD8+ T cells sorted from blood. These TCRs come from a woman in her twenties or thirties in good health.

This sequence joins TRBV28 and TRBJ2-7; TRBD1 might be the D (6 bases). Germline V gene sequence: CDR1 MDHEN, CDR2 SYDVKM. The V end was cut by 5 bases, the J end by 2 bases, with 13 bases between. This CDR3 has 14 amino acids. In DNA, the CDR3 is TGTGCCAGCAGTACCGCGGACAGAACCTACGAGCAGTACTTC. Encoded protein: CASSTADRTYEQYF.

The chain uses TRBV6-4 and TRBJ2-2; either TRBD1 or TRBD2 may supply D (6 bases each). The V end was cut by 2 bases, the J end by 7 bases, with 11 bases between. CDR3 length equals 14 residues. Germline V CDR1 and CDR2: MRHNA, SNTAGT. In nucleotides, the CDR3 is TGTGCCAGCAGTGACGCCGGAGGGGGCGGGGAGCTGTTTTTT. Translation gives CASSDAGGGGELFF.

The chain links TRBV27 to TRBJ2-1, with TRBD2 identical over 8 bases. Germline V lookup: CDR1 MNHEY, CDR2 SMNVEV (reference sequence). With V trimmed by 5 bases and J by 2 bases, 5 bases remained unmatched. This CDR3 contains 15 residues. CDR3 DNA sequence: TGTGCCAGCAGTCGGGGACTAGTCCCCTACAATGAGCAGTTCTTC. Encoded protein: CASSRGLVPYNEQFF.

This clone was recorded only once. This sequence joins TRBV28 and TRBJ2-1; D ambiguous. V was shortened by 2 bases and J by 3 bases, with 8 bases between the two germline ends. CDR3 length: 14 residues. Per germline, CDR1 MDHEN and CDR2 SYDVKM. CDR3 nucleotide sequence: TGTGCCAGCAGTTTAGAGATGATCTACAATGAGCAGTTCTTC. Its translation is CASSLEMIYNEQFF.

CDR3 in DNA: TGTGCCAGCAGCTTAGAGGGTATTCGGGAGGGTACGAATGAGCAGTTCTTC. Amino acids: CASSLEGIREGTNEQFF. The chain recombines TRBV7-2 with TRBJ2-1; 8 bases are shared with TRBD2. The CDR3 consists of 17 residues. The germline CDR1 and CDR2 sequences are SGHTA and FQGNSA. Unmatched junction bases numbered 12, after V lost 1 base and J lost 7 bases.

The chain is built from TRBV10-3 and TRBJ1-5; D is unclear. CDR1 ENHRY and CDR2 SYGVKD come from the germline V gene. This CDR3 comprises 13 residues. Trimming took 6 bases from V and 1 from J, leaving 7 bases between them. The CDR3 DNA reads as TGTGCCATCAGGGGTGAGAGCAATCAGCCCCAGCATTTT. Protein sequence: CAIRGESNQPQHF.

The chain has TRBV28 and TRBJ2-1; D is unresolved. Between the trimmed V and J ends, which lost 6 bases and 4 bases, there was a span of 10 bases. Germline V gene sequence: CDR1 MDHEN, CDR2 SYDVKM. The CDR3 extends over 13 amino acids. CDR3 sequence (DNA): TGTGCCAGCAGCTTCCGAAAGTACAATGAGCAGTTCTTC. Translated: CASSFRKYNEQFF. Filled out from reference TRBV28 and TRBJ2-1, the complete variable domain reads DVKVTQSSRYLVKRTGEKVFLECVQDMDHENMFWYRQDPGLGLRLIYFSYDVKMKEKGDIPEGYSVSREKKERFSLILESASTNQTSMYLCASSFRKYNEQFFGPGTRLTVL.

V gene TRBV7-6 combines with J gene TRBJ1-1; D is unresolved. This CDR3 is 13 amino acids long. CDR1 is SGHVS and CDR2 is FNYEAQ in the germline V gene. Trimming stripped 1 base from V and 5 bases from J, with 8 bases between. The CDR3 bases are TGTGCCAGCAGCTTAGGGACGGCTACTGAAGCTTTCTTT. Its translation: CASSLGTATEAFF.

CDR3 amino acids: CASSLASGSLTDTQYF. In DNA form, the CDR3 reads TGTGCCAGCAGCTTAGCTAGCGGGAGTCTGACAGATACGCAGTATTTT. V is TRBV7-8 and J is TRBJ2-3; 9 nucleotides agree with TRBD2. V lost 0 bases and J lost 3; bases outside the gene matches: 4. The germline CDR1 and CDR2 sequences are SGHVS and FQNEAQ. The CDR3 runs 16 residues.

The chain has TRBV11-2 and TRBJ1-3, with 7 bases that match TRBD1. V was pared by 3 bases and J by 8 bases, with 10 bases of the junction left unmatched. From germline, CDR1 is SGHAT and CDR2 FQNNGV. The CDR3 loop spans 15 amino acids. This CDR3 reads CASSLAGGPEDTIYF. CDR3 DNA: TGTGCCAGCAGCTTGGCAGGGGGTCCGGAGGACACCATATATTTT.